The 20 T cell receptor beta chains reported below all come from one sample, sequenced in a study of blood T cells in healthy people across ages. Next came a second PCR, run for about 6 to 11 cycles, which used a sample-barcoded 5' primer along with a J-beta primer mix. MiXCR was run by TCRdb on the 5' RACE reads, yielding one entry per CDR3 protein. The data contain about a million distinct CDR3 sequences, around 48% of them singletons. Sequences were obtained from blood. The source is a man aged 30 to 45 in good health.

This clonotype was counted at least ten times. The chain joins TRBV5-1 to TRBJ2-5; 8 bases fit TRBD1. The CDR3 has 15 amino acids. From germline, CDR1 is SGHRS and CDR2 YFSETQ. V lost 0 bases, J lost 1 base, and 2 bases stayed unmatched. The CDR3 coding sequence is TGCGCCAGCAGCTTGGCAGGGACAGGCCAAGAGACCCAGTACTTC. It encodes CASSLAGTGQETQYF.

The sample holds a few counts of this clonotype. The V and J genes are TRBV20-1 and TRBJ2-5; tentatively, D is TRBD1 or TRBD2 (5 bases each). The CDR3 contains 12 residues. Germline CDR1 and CDR2: DFQATT and SNEGSKA (reference sequence). V gave up 4 bases and J gave up 3 bases, with 9 bases separating them. CDR3 in DNA: TGCAGTGCTATCCGGGGCGAAGAGACCCAGTACTTC. It specifies CSAIRGEETQYF.

The chain recombines TRBV5-5 with TRBJ1-1, with D possibly being TRBD1 (5 bases). The CDR3 spans 13 residues. The V gene lost 4 bases and the J gene lost 4 bases, with 11 bases spanning the gap. The germline V gene has CDR1 SGHKS and CDR2 YYEKEE (reference sequence). In DNA, the CDR3 is TGTGCCAGCAGCCAGGGTATGGGCACTGAAGCTTTCTTT. This translates into CASSQGMGTEAFF.

In this sample, this clonotype turned up a few times. J is TRBJ2-3 and V is TRBV11-2; 10 bases match TRBD2. The germline V gene has CDR1 SGHAT and CDR2 FQNNGV. This CDR3 comprises 16 residues. V dropped 5 bases and J dropped 3; count of bases not matched to a gene: 8. Here the CDR3 DNA reads TGTGCCAGCAGCATACTGAGCGGGGGGGCGACAGATACGCAGTATTTT. This gives the protein CASSILSGGATDTQYF.

This clonotype was observed a handful of times. The V call is TRBV12-3 or TRBV12-4, the J call TRBJ2-1; 12 positions agree with TRBD1. The junction had 5 bases not matched to a gene; V was cut back by 9 bases and J by 8 bases. This CDR3 contains 13 residues. The CDR3 DNA sequence: TGTGCCAGTCGGGACAGGGGGCCGGATGAGCAGTTCTTC. Protein product: CASRDRGPDEQFF.

The chain employs TRBV6-2 or TRBV6-3 and TRBJ2-7; 7 nucleotides match TRBD1. V trimming: 2 bases; J trimming: 0 bases; junction bases outside the gene matches: 4. The germline V gene has CDR1 MNHEY and CDR2 SVGEGT. The CDR3 has 15 residues. The CDR3 is CASSYTTGSSYEQYF. CDR3 bases: TGTGCCAGCAGTTACACGACAGGGAGCTCCTACGAGCAGTACTTC.

The genes are TRBV10-3 and TRBJ2-1; D perhaps matches TRBD2 (5 bases). The CDR3 extends over 13 amino acids. Germline CDR1 reads ENHRY; CDR2 reads SYGVKD. The germline V and J ends were trimmed by 7 bases and 3 bases, with 10 bases remaining between them. The CDR3 sequence: CAITDTSYNEQFF. CDR3 in DNA: TGTGCCATCACCGATACTAGCTACAATGAGCAGTTCTTC.

The CDR3 region has the DNA TGTGCCAGCAGCAATAGCTTAGTGGGAAGTAGCACAGGCCCGTTTCAAGAGACCCAGTACTTC. It codes for CASSNSLVGSSTGPFQETQYF. This rearrangement joins TRBV11-1 to TRBJ2-5; D is perhaps TRBD1 (5 bases). V gave up 5 bases and J gave up 2 bases, with 33 bases separating them. Germline values: CDR1 SGHAT, CDR2 FQDESV (reference sequence). The CDR3 length is 21 residues.

The J gene is TRBJ2-2, the V gene TRBV29-1; D is unclear. V lost 3 bases and J lost 0, with 2 bases in between. This CDR3 has 12 residues. The germline V gene encodes CDR1 SQVTM and CDR2 ANQGSEA. The CDR3 reads CSVDPNTGELFF. CDR3 sequence (DNA): TGCAGCGTTGATCCGAACACCGGGGAGCTGTTTTTT.

The genes are TRBV11-2 and TRBJ2-3, with D perhaps matching TRBD1 (5 bases). Germline V gives CDR1 SGHAT, CDR2 FQNNGV. The CDR3 loop spans 15 amino acids. Trimming pared 8 bases from V and 0 bases from J, leaving 15 bases between. The chain's CDR3 is CASRPQGHSTDTQYF. CDR3 in DNA: TGTGCCAGCCGGCCTCAGGGTCATAGCACAGATACGCAGTATTTT.

The gene calls are TRBV20-1 and TRBJ2-3; 8 bases fit TRBD1. From germline, CDR1 is DFQATT and CDR2 SNEGSKA (reference sequence). V shed 6 bases and J 0 bases; nucleotides not matched to a gene: 8. CDR3 length: 15 amino acids. CDR3 nucleotide sequence: TGCAGTGCAGGGGACAGGCGAACTAGCACAGATACGCAGTATTTT. It codes for CSAGDRRTSTDTQYF.

This clonotype occurred once. This rearrangement joins TRBV7-2 to TRBJ2-7; D tentatively fits TRBD1 or TRBD2 (6 bases each). The DNA end lines up better with TRBJ2-5; the J call may be wrong. Germline assignment: CDR1 SGHTA and CDR2 FQGNSA. The CDR3 covers 14 residues. The chain's CDR3 is CASSLIGGWETQYF. Here the CDR3 DNA reads TGTGCCAGCAGCTTAATAGGGGGGTGGGAGACCCAGTACTTC.

The chain carries TRBV4-1 and TRBJ2-7; perhaps TRBD1 as D (6 bases). Trimming took off 4 bases at V and 1 base at J, with 20 bases between the two ends. CDR3 length: 17 amino acids. Looked up from germline, CDR1 is MGHRA and CDR2 is YSYEKL. The CDR3, as DNA: TGCGCCAGCAGCCGAGCAACGCCGGGACACCAATCCTACGAGCAGTACTTC. Amino acids: CASSRATPGHQSYEQYF.

V gene TRBV4-3 combines with J gene TRBJ2-1; TRBD1 might be the D (6 bases). CDR1 is LGHNA, CDR2 YSLEER, per germline. There are 14 residues in the CDR3. V dropped 11 bases and J dropped 3 bases, with 17 bases sitting between them. DNA for the CDR3: TGCGCCTCCTCCGGGACATTGGGCTACAATGAGCAGTTCTTC. Protein: CASSGTLGYNEQFF.

This clonotype showed up just a few times. The rearrangement uses TRBV2 and TRBJ2-1; D is perhaps TRBD1 (5 bases). The ends were cut back, 4 bases at V and 7 bases at J, with 11 bases in the middle. Germline-derived CDR1 and CDR2 are SNHLY and FYNNEI. The CDR3 is 13 residues long. CDR3 loop: CASSVQGVNEQFF. DNA of the CDR3: TGTGCCAGCAGTGTCCAGGGTGTTAATGAGCAGTTCTTC.

The chain recombines TRBV12-3 or TRBV12-4 with TRBJ2-7; possible D gene TRBD1, 6 bases. The CDR3 has 13 residues. The CDR3 protein is CASFKQGSYEQYF. CDR3 in DNA: TGTGCTAGTTTTAAACAGGGATCCTACGAGCAGTACTTC.

The gene calls are TRBV28 and TRBJ2-7; 8 bases align to TRBD2. The CDR3 covers 17 residues. Germline trimming cut 4 bases from V and 1 base from J; bases unmatched to any gene: 12. The germline CDR1 and CDR2 sequences are MDHEN and SYDVKM. The CDR3 loop is CASSSPGGSGGSYEQYF. Written as DNA, the CDR3 is TGTGCCAGCAGTTCCCCGGGGGGAAGCGGGGGTTCCTACGAGCAGTACTTC.

This clonotype was seen a few times. The chain is built from TRBV18 and TRBJ1-5; D unresolved. The CDR3 is 15 residues long. Germline V gene lookup returns CDR1 KGHSH and CDR2 LQKENI. V lost 0 bases, J lost 6 bases, and 12 bases lay in between. CDR3 bases: TGTGCCAGCTCACCACCAGGGTGGGCGGGTCAGCCCCAGCATTTT. It yields the protein CASSPPGWAGQPQHF.

The V gene is TRBV9, the J gene TRBJ1-5, with D tentatively TRBD1 (5 bases). Germline V gene data show CDR1 as SGDLS and CDR2 as YYNGEE. The CDR3 length is 15 residues. The V end lost 0 bases, the J end lost 2 bases, and 9 bases lay between the germline ends. The CDR3 nucleotides read TGTGCCAGCAGCGTAGGGACACTGGGCAATCAGCCCCAGCATTTT. It translates to CASSVGTLGNQPQHF.

This clonotype was seen a single time. The chain recombines TRBV7-2 with TRBJ2-1; 8 bases are a match to TRBD2. The last part of the DNA fits TRBJ2-7 better; the J call may be wrong. The CDR3 loop spans 14 amino acids. CDR1 is SGHTA and CDR2 is FQGNSA in the germline V gene. The CDR3 here is CASSAGLVYSEQYF. The CDR3 DNA reads TGTGCCAGCAGCGCGGGACTAGTCTATAGTGAGCAGTACTTC.